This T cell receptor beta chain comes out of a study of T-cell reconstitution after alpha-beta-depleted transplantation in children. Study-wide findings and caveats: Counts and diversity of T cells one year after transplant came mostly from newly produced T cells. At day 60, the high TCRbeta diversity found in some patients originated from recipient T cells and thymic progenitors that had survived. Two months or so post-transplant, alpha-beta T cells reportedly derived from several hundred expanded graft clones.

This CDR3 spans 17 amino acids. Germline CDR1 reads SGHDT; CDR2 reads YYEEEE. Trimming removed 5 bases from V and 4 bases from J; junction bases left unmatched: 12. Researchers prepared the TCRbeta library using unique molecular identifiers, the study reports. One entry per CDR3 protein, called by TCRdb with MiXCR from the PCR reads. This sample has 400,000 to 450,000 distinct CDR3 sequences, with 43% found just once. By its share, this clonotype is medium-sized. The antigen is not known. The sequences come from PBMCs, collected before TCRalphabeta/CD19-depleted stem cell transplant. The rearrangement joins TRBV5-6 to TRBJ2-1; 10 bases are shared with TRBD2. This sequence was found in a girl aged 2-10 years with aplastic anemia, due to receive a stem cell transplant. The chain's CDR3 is CASSRGRAGGNYNEQFF. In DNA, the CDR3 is TGTGCCAGCAGTCGGGGCCGAGCGGGAGGGAATTACAATGAGCAGTTCTTC.